Shown below are 8 T cell receptor beta chains from a single sample sequenced in a study of T cells in Graves' hyperthyroidism and ophthalmopathy. The CDR3 regions of TCR beta were amplified from RNA transcripts. A set of HTBI primers served as the primers for a first-round RT-PCR of the TCR CDR3. MiXCR, run by TCRdb on the multiplex PCR reads, gives a single entry per CDR3 protein. The sample has some 700,000 distinct CDR3 sequences, roughly 17% seen once. Sequencing used blood. These TCRs come from a man over 45 with Graves' hyperthyroidism.

J is TRBJ2-4 and V is TRBV6-1; a weak D match, TRBD1 (6 bases). The CDR3 is 15 residues long. V was cut by 6 bases and J by 7 bases, with 19 bases left in between. Per the germline V gene, CDR1 is MNHNS and CDR2 is SASEGT. This CDR3 is CASSPAWNRANIQYF. The CDR3 region has the DNA TGTGCCAGCAGCCCAGCCTGGAACAGGGCGAACATTCAGTACTTC.

In this sample, this clonotype turned up many times. The germline gene is not matched at one end of the junction; a read error may be the cause. The chain links TRBV10-3 to TRBJ2-1; D uncertain. Germline CDR1 and CDR2: ENHRY and SYGVKD. CDR3 length: 13 residues. The CDR3, as DNA: TGTGCCTCCAGCGAGGTCTCCAACAATGAGCAGTTCTTC. It codes for CASSEVSNNEQFF.

This clonotype has a count of ten or more. CDR3 coding DNA: TGTGCCAGCAGCCAAGGACTAGTCGAGCAGTACTTC. Translating it yields CASSQGLVEQYF. The rearrangement uses TRBV3-1 and TRBJ2-7, with D perhaps TRBD2 (6 bases). Germline values: CDR1 LGHDT, CDR2 YNNKEL (reference sequence). This CDR3 spans 12 amino acids. Trimming left V 1 base short and J 6 bases short, with 7 bases between.

This clonotype has at least ten counts. The genes are TRBV7-2 and TRBJ2-1; 10 nucleotides line up with TRBD2. In germline, CDR1 is SGHTA, CDR2 FQGNSA. J was trimmed by 10 bases and V by 2 bases; bases with no gene match: 11. This CDR3 has 16 amino acids. The CDR3 reads CASSLLVASGRREQFF. The CDR3 DNA is TGTGCCAGCAGCTTATTAGTGGCTAGCGGGAGACGGGAGCAGTTCTTC.

This clonotype was recorded many times. The chain uses TRBV6-2 or TRBV6-3 and TRBJ2-7, with TRBD2 matching 11 bases. This CDR3 is 15 amino acids long. The germline CDR1 and CDR2 sequences are MNHEY and SVGEGT. Unmatched junction bases numbered 5, after V lost 2 bases and J lost 5 bases. The CDR3 sequence is CASSYGSSGRNEQYF. As DNA, the CDR3 is TGTGCCAGCAGTTACGGGTCTAGCGGGAGGAACGAGCAGTACTTC.

At least ten counts were recorded for this clonotype. V gene TRBV11-2 combines with J gene TRBJ2-1, with TRBD1 identical over 7 bases. The CDR3 has 17 amino acids. Trimming cost V 5 bases and J 10 bases; bases outside gene matches: 20. Germline V lookup: CDR1 SGHAT, CDR2 FQNNGV. Written as DNA, the CDR3 is TGTGCCAGCAGCCTCCGAACAGGGACGACAGGGTTTTTGGAGCAGTTCTTC. It is translated as CASSLRTGTTGFLEQFF. The variable domain in full, completed from reference TRBV11-2 and TRBJ2-1, reads EAGVAQSPRYKIIEKRQSVAFWCNPISGHATLYWYQQILGQGPKLLIQFQNNGVVDDSQLPKDRFSAERLKGVDSTLKIQPAKLEDSAVYLCASSLRTGTTGFLEQFFGPGTRLTVL.

The V and J genes are TRBV3-1 and TRBJ2-7; TRBD2 agrees at 7 bases. The germline V gene encodes CDR1 LGHDT and CDR2 YNNKEL (reference sequence). The CDR3 sequence is 15 residues long. The trim removed 0 bases at V and 3 bases at J, leaving 5 bases unmatched. The CDR3, as DNA: TGTGCCAGCAGCCAAGAAGGCAGCGGGATCTACGAGCAGTACTTC. Translation gives CASSQEGSGIYEQYF.

This clonotype was recorded many times. J is TRBJ2-7 and V is TRBV28; D is uncertain. Germline V gene data show CDR1 as MDHEN and CDR2 as SYDVKM. V was clipped by 0 bases and J by 6 bases, with 6 bases between them. This CDR3 spans 12 amino acids. CDR3 sequence reads: CASSLWGTEQYF. The CDR3 DNA is TGTGCCAGCAGTTTATGGGGAACCGAGCAGTACTTC.